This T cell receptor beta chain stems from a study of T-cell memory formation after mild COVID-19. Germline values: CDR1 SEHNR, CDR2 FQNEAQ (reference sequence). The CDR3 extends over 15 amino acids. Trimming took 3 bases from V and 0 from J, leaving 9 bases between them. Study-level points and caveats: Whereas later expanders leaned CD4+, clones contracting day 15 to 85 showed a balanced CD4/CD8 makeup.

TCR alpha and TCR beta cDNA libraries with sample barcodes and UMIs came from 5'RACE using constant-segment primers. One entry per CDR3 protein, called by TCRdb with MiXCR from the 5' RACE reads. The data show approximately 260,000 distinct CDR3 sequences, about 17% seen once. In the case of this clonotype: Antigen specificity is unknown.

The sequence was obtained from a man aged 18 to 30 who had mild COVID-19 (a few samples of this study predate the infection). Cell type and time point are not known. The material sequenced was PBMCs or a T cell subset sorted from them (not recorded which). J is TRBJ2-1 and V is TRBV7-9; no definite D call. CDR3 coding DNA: TGTGCCAGCAGCTTGATCCCTAGCTCCTACAATGAGCAGTTCTTC. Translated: CASSLIPSSYNEQFF.